This entry is about one T cell receptor (beta chain). The antigen is not known. Naive CD8 cells lacked CD45RO, underwent positive selection for CCR7 and left out terminally differentiated effector memory CD45RA+ cells. The sample belongs to a study of shared clonotypes between healthy human individuals. Notes on the study in general: Clonotypes shared by all four sorted-subset donors had higher generation probabilities than non-shared clonotypes. The naive CD4 repertoires of a handful of donors were compared, and around 5.1% of clonotypes were shared.

This CDR3 has 16 residues. Germline CDR1 and CDR2: SGHAT and FQNNGV. Losses at the gene ends were 3 bases for V and 5 bases for J; bases not matched to a gene: 11. Data came from immunoSEQ multiplex PCR; TCRdb stores just in-frame clones and leaves some out. The sample records some 2.1 million clones, just under 95% being singletons. Sequenced: naive CD8+ T cells sorted from blood. The chain has TRBV11-2 and TRBJ2-7, with TRBD1 identical over 9 bases. This TCR was recovered from a young man in good health. In DNA, the CDR3 is TGTGCCAGCAGCTTTCCCGGCGGACAGGGGAAAAACGAGCAGTACTTC. This codes for CASSFPGGQGKNEQYF.